This T cell receptor (beta chain) was sequenced in a study of cytomegalovirus exposure and HLA in healthy donors. CDR1 is MRHNA, CDR2 SNTAGT, per germline. Trimming took 2 bases from V and 3 from J; bases not matched to a gene: 5. The CDR3 extends over 15 amino acids. Though probably carrying unrecorded immune exposures, donors were nominally healthy at sampling. Points from the study as a whole: In a later analysis, roughly 17,000 TCR beta sequences were associated with HLA alleles at 0.05 false discovery rate. A previous analysis found most TCR beta V segments productive roughly 87% or roughly 30% of the time. Later on, a genetic analysis was performed. It linked a missense variant in DCLRE1C with V- and J-gene trimming of TCR beta.

A few counts support this clone. Its specificity is not known. The study ran its PCR with 60 Vbeta and 13 Jbeta primers. The repertoire was sequenced with immunoSEQ multiplex PCR; TCRdb's copy has only in-frame clones and lacks some. The table shows 90,000 to 140,000 clones, with around four fifths occurring only once. The genes are TRBV6-4 and TRBJ2-3; 7 positions match TRBD2. This sequence originates from a woman in her thirties or forties in good health and CMV-seropositive. Specimen: PBMCs. In nucleotides, the CDR3 is TGTGCCAGCAGTGACGGCGGGAGTGAAACAGATACGCAGTATTTT. This encodes CASSDGGSETDTQYF.